This is a list of T cell receptor beta chains from one sample in a study of Ad26.COV2.S vaccination and SARS-CoV-2 variants. TCRdb keeps only in-frame clones here, not all; method: immunoSEQ multiplex PCR. Counted here are about 420,000 clones, 85% to 90% occurring once; the ten biggest clones make up less than 4.5%. The starting material was peripheral blood, obtained in a trial of Ad26.COV2.S vaccine versus placebo. The receptors derive from a person aged 18-65 years who received the Ad26.COV2.S COVID-19 vaccine or a placebo. The CDR3 runs from the conserved cysteine through the conserved F or W. Fields, in order: J gene, D gene, clone size, V gene, CDR3 length, CDR3 protein, CDR3 DNA. D genes are given only for firm matches. Not every row has a clone size; where given, it reads once, few, many or a size class.

J: TRBJ1-5
D: TRBD1
size: .
V: TRBV19
length: 15
CDR3: CASNDRDSGNQPQHF
DNA: TGTGCCAGTAACGACCGGGACAGTGGGAATCAGCCCCAGCATTTT

J: TRBJ2-7
D: TRBD1
size: .
V: TRBV7-2
length: 14
CDR3: CASSGDSSSYEQYF
DNA: TGTGCCAGCAGCGGGGACAGCAGCTCCTACGAGCAGTACTTC

J: TRBJ1-5
D: .
size: .
V: TRBV24-1
length: 15
CDR3: CATSGGEFSNQPQHF
DNA: TGTGCCACCAGTGGGGGGGAGTTCAGCAATCAGCCCCAGCATTTT

J: TRBJ2-7
D: .
size: .
V: TRBV20-1
length: 10
CDR3: CSAQGYEQYF
DNA: TGCAGTGCCCAGGGATACGAGCAGTACTTC

J: TRBJ2-5
D: .
size: .
V: TRBV5-1
length: 13
CDR3: CASSGRGRETQYF
DNA: TGCGCCAGCAGCGGCCGGGGACGCGAGACCCAGTACTTC

J: TRBJ1-1
D: .
size: .
V: TRBV5-4
length: 13
CDR3: CASRPSRGAEAFF
DNA: TGTGCCAGCAGACCTTCGCGGGGGGCTGAAGCTTTCTTT

J: TRBJ2-5
D: .
size: once
V: TRBV11-2
length: 17
CDR3: CASSRGRQTLLQETQYF
DNA: TGTGCCAGCAGCCGTGGCAGACAGACGCTCCTACAAGAGACCCAGTACTTC

J: TRBJ1-2
D: TRBD1
size: .
V: TRBV19
length: 15
CDR3: CASSQGENPNYGYTF
DNA: TGTGCCAGTAGCCAGGGGGAAAACCCTAACTATGGCTACACCTTC

J: TRBJ2-4
D: .
size: .
V: TRBV27
length: 15
CDR3: CASSLSRPLFGIQYF
DNA: TGTGCCAGCAGTTTATCGCGCCCACTTTTTGGCATTCAGTACTTC

J: TRBJ1-2
D: TRBD1
size: .
V: TRBV9
length: 15
CDR3: CASSVVAFGTDGYTF
DNA: TGTGCCAGCAGCGTAGTAGCGTTCGGGACAGATGGCTACACCTTC

J: TRBJ2-1
D: .
size: .
V: TRBV24-1
length: 13
CDR3: CATSDLIGGEQFF
DNA: TGTGCCACCAGTGATTTAATCGGGGGTGAGCAGTTCTTC

J: TRBJ1-5
D: .
size: .
V: TRBV19
length: 16
CDR3: CASNEAEPWGNQPQHF
DNA: TGTGCCAGTAATGAGGCAGAACCTTGGGGCAATCAGCCCCAGCATTTT

J: TRBJ1-5
D: .
size: few
V: TRBV19
length: 15
CDR3: CASSLRQSPTQPQHF
DNA: TGTGCCAGTAGTCTCCGACAGAGCCCCACTCAGCCCCAGCATTTT

J: TRBJ2-7
D: TRBD1
size: .
V: TRBV6-2/TRBV6-3
length: 15
CDR3: CASSPGQGFSYEQYF
DNA: TGTGCCAGCAGTCCGGGACAGGGGTTCTCCTACGAGCAGTACTTC

J: TRBJ2-3
D: .
size: .
V: TRBV28
length: 13
CDR3: CASSSYPHDTQYF
DNA: TGTGCCAGCAGTTCCTACCCCCACGATACGCAGTATTTT

J: TRBJ2-1
D: TRBD2
size: .
V: TRBV12-3/TRBV12-4
length: 13
CDR3: CASSRGTGTSGFF
DNA: TGTGCCAGCAGCCGGGGAACCGGGACTAGTGGGTTCTTC

J: TRBJ1-2
D: .
size: .
V: TRBV18
length: 14
CDR3: CASSPMDTAYGYTF
DNA: TGTGCCAGCTCACCAATGGACACGGCTTATGGCTACACCTTC

J: TRBJ2-2
D: TRBD1
size: .
V: TRBV7-9
length: 15
CDR3: CASSTGQGNPGELFF
DNA: TGTGCCAGCAGCACTGGACAGGGCAACCCCGGGGAGCTGTTTTTT

J: TRBJ1-3
D: .
size: .
V: TRBV28
length: 14
CDR3: CASGGDYSGNTIYF
DNA: TGTGCCAGCGGGGGAGACTACTCTGGAAACACCATATATTTT

J: TRBJ2-2
D: TRBD1
size: .
V: TRBV3-1/TRBV3-2
length: 17
CDR3: CASSQLSDRGFTGELFF
DNA: TGTGCCAGCAGCCAATTATCGGACAGGGGGTTTACCGGGGAGCTGTTTTTT

J: TRBJ2-1
D: .
size: .
V: TRBV28
length: 13
CDR3: CASSFERQLKQFF
DNA: TGTGCCAGCAGTTTCGAGCGACAGTTGAAGCAGTTCTTC

J: TRBJ2-1
D: TRBD1
size: few
V: TRBV3-1/TRBV3-2
length: 15
CDR3: CASSQDPGGYNEQFF
DNA: TGTGCCAGCAGCCAAGATCCAGGGGGATACAATGAGCAGTTCTTC

J: TRBJ1-6
D: TRBD1
size: .
V: TRBV2
length: 14
CDR3: CASTRDRVSSPLHF
DNA: TGTGCCAGCACCCGGGACAGGGTTAGTTCACCCCTCCACTTT

J: TRBJ2-1
D: TRBD2
size: .
V: TRBV3-1/TRBV3-2
length: 18
CDR3: CASSQGTSGGLGYNEQFF
DNA: TGTGCCAGCAGCCAAGGAACTAGCGGGGGGTTAGGGTACAATGAGCAGTTCTTC

J: TRBJ1-6
D: .
size: .
V: TRBV21-1
length: 18
CDR3: CASSKVQGLVNYNSPLHF
DNA: TGTGCCAGCAGCAAAGTACAGGGGTTGGTGAACTATAATTCACCCCTCCACTTT

J: TRBJ2-5
D: TRBD2
size: .
V: TRBV6-6
length: 14
CDR3: CASRASGGKETQYF
DNA: TGTGCCAGCAGGGCTAGCGGGGGAAAAGAGACCCAGTACTTC

J: TRBJ2-1
D: TRBD2
size: .
V: TRBV7-2
length: 16
CDR3: CASSSLSGGSYNEQFF
DNA: TGTGCCAGCAGCTCGTTGAGCGGGGGCTCCTACAATGAGCAGTTCTTC

J: TRBJ2-6
D: .
size: .
V: TRBV28
length: 14
CDR3: CASKSPSGANVLTF
DNA: TGTGCCAGCAAGAGCCCCTCTGGGGCCAACGTCCTGACTTTC

J: TRBJ2-2
D: TRBD2
size: .
V: TRBV7-2
length: 18
CDR3: CASSAPTSGAANTGELFF
DNA: TGTGCCAGCAGCGCCCCGACTAGCGGGGCGGCGAACACCGGGGAGCTGTTTTTT

J: TRBJ2-2
D: TRBD1
size: few
V: TRBV7-9
length: 15
CDR3: CASRTTRQGTGELFF
DNA: TGTGCCAGCAGAACCACCCGACAGGGCACCGGGGAGCTGTTTTTT